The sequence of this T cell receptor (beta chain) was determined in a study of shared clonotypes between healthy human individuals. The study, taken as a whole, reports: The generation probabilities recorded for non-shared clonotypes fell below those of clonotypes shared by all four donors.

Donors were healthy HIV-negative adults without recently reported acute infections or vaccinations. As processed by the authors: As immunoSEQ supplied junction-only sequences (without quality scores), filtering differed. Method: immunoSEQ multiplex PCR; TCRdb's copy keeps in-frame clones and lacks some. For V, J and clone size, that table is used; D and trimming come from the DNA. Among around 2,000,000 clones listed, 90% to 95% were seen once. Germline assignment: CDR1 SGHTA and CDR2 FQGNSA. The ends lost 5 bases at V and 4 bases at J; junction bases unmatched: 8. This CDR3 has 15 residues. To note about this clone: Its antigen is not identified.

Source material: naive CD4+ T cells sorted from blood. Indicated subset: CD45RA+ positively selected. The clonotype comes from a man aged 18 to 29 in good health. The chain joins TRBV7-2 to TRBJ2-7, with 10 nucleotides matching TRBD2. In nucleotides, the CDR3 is TGTGCCAGCAGCCGCCTAGCGGGAGAGGGGTACGAGCAGTACTTC. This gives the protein CASSRLAGEGYEQYF.